This is a list of T cell receptor beta chains from one sample in a study of blood T cell repertoires in COVID-19. Profiling relied on immunoSEQ multiplex PCR, and the TCRdb table lists in-frame clones only, not all of them. The repertoire consists of about 180,000 clones, with around 86% occurring once and the leading ten covering less than 3.5%. The sequenced sample consisted of peripheral blood. These TCRs come from a woman in her thirties with active or convalescent COVID-19. CDR3s include the opening cysteine and the closing phenylalanine or tryptophan. A D gene is named only where the DNA matches it firmly. Expanded clones are given a class, and other clones once, few, many or no size at all.

j_call: TRBJ2-1
v_call: TRBV7-9
d_call: .
clone_size: .
cdr3_aa: CAGLRGSFGNEQFF
cdr3_nt: TGTGCCGGTCTCCGTGGTAGCTTTGGTAATGAGCAGTTCTTC

j_call: TRBJ1-1
v_call: TRBV11-1
d_call: TRBD1
clone_size: few
cdr3_aa: CASSWMTGGGDTEAFF
cdr3_nt: TGTGCCAGCAGCTGGATGACAGGGGGTGGGGACACTGAAGCTTTCTTT

j_call: TRBJ1-2
v_call: TRBV2
d_call: TRBD1
clone_size: .
cdr3_aa: CASWDRASGYTF
cdr3_nt: TGTGCCAGTTGGGACAGGGCCAGTGGCTACACCTTC

j_call: TRBJ1-2
v_call: TRBV24-1
d_call: .
clone_size: once
cdr3_aa: CATSDSTGFKDGYTF
cdr3_nt: TGTGCCACCAGTGATTCAACAGGGTTTAAGGATGGCTACACCTTC

j_call: TRBJ2-7
v_call: TRBV6-6
d_call: .
clone_size: .
cdr3_aa: CASSSGDSPPYEQYF
cdr3_nt: TGTGCCAGCAGTTCCGGGGATTCGCCCCCCTACGAGCAGTACTTC

j_call: TRBJ2-3
v_call: TRBV7-9
d_call: TRBD2
clone_size: .
cdr3_aa: CAGAGVPDTQYF
cdr3_nt: TGTGCCGGGGCGGGGGTCCCAGATACGCAGTATTTT

j_call: TRBJ1-2
v_call: TRBV27
d_call: .
clone_size: .
cdr3_aa: CASSFTGYGYTF
cdr3_nt: TGTGCCAGCAGTTTCACAGGGTATGGCTACACCTTC

j_call: TRBJ1-2
v_call: TRBV12-3/TRBV12-4
d_call: TRBD1
clone_size: .
cdr3_aa: CASSQTGWDGYTF
cdr3_nt: TGTGCCAGCAGTCAGACAGGGTGGGATGGCTACACCTTC

j_call: TRBJ1-2
v_call: TRBV12-3/TRBV12-4
d_call: TRBD1
clone_size: .
cdr3_aa: CASSFGTGVGYTF
cdr3_nt: TGTGCCAGCAGTTTTGGGACAGGGGTAGGCTACACCTTC

j_call: TRBJ2-1
v_call: TRBV27
d_call: .
clone_size: once
cdr3_aa: CASSSPYRPHEQFF
cdr3_nt: TGTGCCAGCAGTTCACCGTACAGGCCCCATGAGCAGTTCTTC

j_call: TRBJ2-7
v_call: TRBV6-2/TRBV6-3
d_call: .
clone_size: .
cdr3_aa: CASSYRSGPYEQYF
cdr3_nt: TGTGCCAGCAGTTATCGGTCAGGCCCCTACGAGCAGTACTTC

j_call: TRBJ2-3
v_call: TRBV2
d_call: TRBD2
clone_size: .
cdr3_aa: CASRDLSGGRADTQYF
cdr3_nt: TGTGCCAGCAGGGACCTTAGCGGGGGAAGGGCAGATACGCAGTATTTT